This record covers a single T cell receptor beta chain. The data were obtained in a study of control samples from healthy donors and cancer patients. CDR1 is SGHTA, CDR2 FQGTGA, per germline. CDR3 size: 15 residues. Trimming pared 5 bases from V and 6 bases from J, leaving 16 bases between. Sequencing was performed with immunoSEQ multiplex PCR; in TCRdb, only in-frame clones are kept and a portion is missing. This table has under 200,000 clones, around 96% appearing once. The chain links TRBV7-3 to TRBJ2-2; D possibly corresponds to TRBD2 (7 bases). The sequencing input was blood. The sequence was collected from a woman aged 40 to 49 in good health. This chain's CDR3 is CASSQAAGASGELFF. CDR3 DNA sequence: TGTGCCAGCAGCCAGGCGGCGGGGGCATCCGGGGAGCTGTTTTTT.